These 13 T cell receptor beta chains came from one sample sequenced in a study of control samples from healthy donors and cancer patients. TCRdb's table, derived via immunoSEQ multiplex PCR, lists solely in-frame clones and lacks some. The sample holds roughly 90,000 clones; 85% to 90% are singletons and the top ten take about 10%. The sequenced sample consisted of PBMCs. These TCRs come from a woman aged 45-60 years with colorectal cancer.

The chain employs TRBV12-3 or TRBV12-4 and TRBJ2-1; the match to TRBD2 covers 11 bases. This CDR3 contains 13 residues. V was clipped by 5 bases and J by 8 bases; unmatched bases: 2. The CDR3 is CASSKLAGDEQFF. The CDR3 DNA is TGTGCCAGCAGTAAACTAGCGGGGGATGAGCAGTTCTTC.

Only one count was recorded for this clone. This chain uses TRBV6-5 with TRBJ2-3; possibly TRBD1 for D (6 bases). The germline V and J ends were trimmed by 8 bases and 0 bases, with 15 bases remaining between them. The CDR3 totals 15 residues. Germline V gene sequence: CDR1 MNHEY, CDR2 SVGAGI. This CDR3 reads CASERTATSTDTQYF. The CDR3 DNA sequence: TGTGCCAGCGAGAGGACAGCTACGAGCACAGATACGCAGTATTTT.

The chain joins TRBV9 to TRBJ1-3; D unresolved. Trimming took off 4 bases at V and 0 bases at J, with 14 bases between the two ends. Germline V gene lookup returns CDR1 SGDLS and CDR2 YYNGEE. This CDR3 contains 16 residues. CDR3 sequence: CASSPHSKVSGNTIYF. The DNA for the CDR3 is TGTGCCAGCAGCCCCCATTCAAAGGTCTCTGGAAACACCATATATTTT. Full variable domain (missing parts from reference TRBV9 and TRBJ1-3): DSGVTQTPKHLITATGQRVTLRCSPRSGDLSVYWYQQSLDQGLQFLIQYYNGEERAKGNILERFSAQQFPDLHSELNLSSLELGDSALYFCASSPHSKVSGNTIYFGEGSWLTVV.

The V call is TRBV6-5, the J call TRBJ1-2, with 7 bases fitting TRBD1. The CDR3 is made up of 14 amino acids. The ends lost 6 bases at V and 8 bases at J; junction bases unmatched: 12. Per germline, CDR1 MNHEY and CDR2 SVGAGI. The CDR3 DNA is TGTGCCAGCAGCCCCGGGACAGCTGGACGGGGCTACACCTTC. Its protein is CASSPGTAGRGYTF.

This chain uses TRBV10-3 with TRBJ1-2; a weak D match, TRBD1 (6 bases). The ends were cut back, 6 bases at V and 1 base at J, with 9 bases in the middle. This CDR3 spans 13 amino acids. Germline CDR1 and CDR2: ENHRY and SYGVKD. CDR3 region: CAIRKGVNYGYTF. CDR3 DNA sequence: TGTGCCATCAGGAAGGGGGTTAACTATGGCTACACCTTC.

A few counts support this clone. The chain links TRBV30 to TRBJ1-5; possible D gene TRBD1, 6 bases. Trimming removed 3 bases at V and 7 bases at J, with 13 bases between. Germline V gene sequence: CDR1 GTSNPN, CDR2 SVGIG (reference sequence). The CDR3 extends over 13 amino acids. DNA for the CDR3: TGTGCCTGGAGGGGAGGGGGTACACAGCCCCAGCATTTT. Translated: CAWRGGGTQPQHF.

This clone has only one observation. The rearrangement links TRBV9 to TRBJ2-7; 10 bases are a match to TRBD2. This CDR3 comprises 17 residues. In germline, CDR1 is SGDLS, CDR2 YYNGEE. V gave up 0 bases and J gave up 2 bases; unmatched junction bases: 8. DNA of the CDR3: TGTGCCAGCAGCGTAGAGCCCACTAGCGGGGTGGCCTACGAGCAGTACGTC. It codes for CASSVEPTSGVAYEQYV.

The CDR3 nucleotides read TGTGCCAGCAGCGCCCAGCCTTCTAATGAAAAACTGTTTTTT. Encoded protein: CASSAQPSNEKLFF. V is TRBV9 and J is TRBJ1-4; D unclear. V dropped 3 bases and J dropped 3 bases, with 9 bases sitting between them. The CDR3 runs 14 residues. Germline V lookup: CDR1 SGDLS, CDR2 YYNGEE.

This chain uses TRBV2 with TRBJ2-1, with D uncertain. The CDR3 is made up of 11 amino acids. V lost 8 bases, J lost 4 bases, and 6 bases lay in between. Germline CDR1 is SNHLY and CDR2 is FYNNEI. The CDR3 DNA sequence: TGTGCCAGCCAGGTGTACAATGAGCAGTTCTTC. Amino acids: CASQVYNEQFF.

The rearrangement links TRBV5-4 to TRBJ2-2, with D hard to call. CDR3 size: 11 residues. CDR1 and CDR2 (germline): SGHNT, YYREEE (reference sequence). The V and J ends lost 2 bases and 6 bases respectively, with 2 bases between them. In DNA, the CDR3 is TGTGCCAGCAGCTTTTCCGGGGAGCTGTTTTTT. Translation gives CASSFSGELFF.

V usage is TRBV6-4 and J usage is TRBJ2-7; tentatively, D is TRBD1 or TRBD2 (5 bases each). The germline V gene has CDR1 MRHNA and CDR2 SNTAGT. CDR3 length: 15 residues. Deletions cut 2 bases from V and 2 bases from J, with 13 bases between. The CDR3 coding sequence is TGTGCCAGCAGTGACCCCGGGACGCAGACCTACGAGCAGTACGTC. It yields the protein CASSDPGTQTYEQYV.

The J gene is TRBJ2-3, the V gene TRBV7-2, with TRBD2 matching 7 bases. The V gene's germline CDR1 is SGHTA and CDR2 FQGNSA. Trimming at V came to 5 bases and at J to 0 bases, leaving 8 bases not matched to a gene. There are 16 residues in the CDR3. CDR3 residues: CASSAKGRGSTDTQYF. DNA for the CDR3: TGTGCCAGCAGCGCCAAAGGGCGGGGGAGCACAGATACGCAGTATTTT.

The J gene is TRBJ1-1, the V gene TRBV7-2, with D tentatively TRBD1 (6 bases). This CDR3 is built from 15 residues. Germline V gives CDR1 SGHTA, CDR2 FQGNSA. V lost 5 bases and J lost 4, with 17 bases in between. The CDR3 nucleotides are TGTGCCAGCAGCCCGCAGGGGCAAAGTGGCACTGAAGCTTTCTTT. It is translated as CASSPQGQSGTEAFF.